This entry lists 5 T cell receptor beta chains sequenced from one sample in a study of blood T cell repertoires in COVID-19. TCRdb's table, derived via immunoSEQ multiplex PCR, lists solely in-frame clones and lacks some. The data hold approximately 150,000 clones, with about three quarters observed a single time. The sample taken for sequencing was peripheral blood. The receptors derive from a man aged 50 to 60 with acute or convalescent COVID-19.

The V call is TRBV11-2, the J call TRBJ1-3; D might be TRBD1 (5 bases). This CDR3 region has 15 residues. CDR1 is SGHAT and CDR2 is FQNNGV in the germline V gene. The V and J ends lost 4 bases and 4 bases respectively, with 14 bases between them. The CDR3 DNA is TGTGCCAGCAGCTCCGGGGGAATACAGGGAAACACCATATATTTT. This sequence encodes CASSSGGIQGNTIYF.

The V call is TRBV24-1, the J call TRBJ2-2; D is unresolved. This CDR3 region has 14 residues. Germline CDR1 reads KGHDR; CDR2 reads SFDVKD. With 6 bases removed from V and 6 bases from J, the gap between germline ends came to 13 bases. CDR3 coding DNA: TGTGCCACCAGTCAGCAGTGGGCCTCCGGGGAGCTGTTTTTT. This codes for CATSQQWASGELFF.

The chain carries TRBV4-1 and TRBJ2-3; 11 nucleotides align to TRBD2. This CDR3 has 18 amino acids. V shed 0 bases, J shed 5 bases, and the junction held 10 bases outside the gene matches. CDR1 and CDR2 (germline): MGHRA, YSYEKL. The CDR3 spells CASSQEELAGGQLDTQYF. The CDR3 nucleotides are TGCGCCAGCAGCCAAGAAGAATTAGCGGGGGGGCAATTAGATACGCAGTATTTT.

This clone was picked up a small number of times. V and J are TRBV18 and TRBJ1-5; TRBD1 aligns across 10 bases. After removal of 2 bases from V and 6 bases from J, the junction contained 4 bases not matched to a gene. This CDR3 comprises 15 residues. The germline CDR1 and CDR2 sequences are KGHSH and LQKENI. The CDR3, as DNA: TGTGCCAGCTCACCAGGACAGGGGGGTATTCAGCCCCAGCATTTT. It is translated as CASSPGQGGIQPQHF.

The chain recombines TRBV29-1 with TRBJ2-7, with 8 bases that match TRBD1. Germline V gives CDR1 SQVTM, CDR2 ANQGSEA. J was trimmed by 2 bases and V by 7 bases; bases with no gene match: 10. The CDR3 covers 14 residues. Written as DNA, the CDR3 is TGCAGCGCCATCACCGGGACAGGCCCCTACGAGCAGTACTTC. Its translation: CSAITGTGPYEQYF.